One and the same sample provided the 29 T cell receptor beta chains below, sequenced in a study of radiation and T cells in renal cell carcinoma. As for time point: blood 4 weeks post-SBRT, at nephrectomy. As to treatment: 15 Gy SBRT to primary tumor, nephrectomy 4 weeks later. This table comes from immunoSEQ multiplex PCR, and its TCRdb copy is limited to in-frame clones, with some not included. The sample holds 40,000 to 45,000 clones, about 82% seen once. Sample: blood, taken from a patient whose treatment included radiotherapy and nephrectomy. The source is a woman between 65 and 79 years old with renal cell carcinoma.

This clone was picked up one time. The chain uses TRBV19 and TRBJ1-1, with 7 bases fitting TRBD1. The V and J ends lost 5 bases and 7 bases, in that order; junction bases with no gene match: 7. The CDR3 has 13 amino acids. Per the germline V gene, CDR1 is LNHDA and CDR2 is SQIVND (reference sequence). The CDR3 nucleotides read TGTGCCAGTAGTCCTCAGGGGGGGAGTGAAGCTTTCTTT. This encodes CASSPQGGSEAFF.

J is TRBJ1-5 and V is TRBV2; the D is unclear. CDR3 length equals 12 residues. V gave up 6 bases and J gave up 4 bases, with 7 bases separating them. Germline CDR1 and CDR2: SNHLY and FYNNEI. The DNA for the CDR3 is TGTGCCAGCAGCTGGCCAAATCAGCCCCAGCATTTT. Its translation: CASSWPNQPQHF.

The rearrangement joins TRBV29-1 to TRBJ2-2; no firm D call. The CDR3 has 14 residues. Between the trimmed V and J ends, which lost 0 bases and 8 bases, there was a span of 13 bases. Germline CDR1 reads SQVTM; CDR2 reads ANQGSEA. The CDR3 spells CSVEDGVTAGELFF. The CDR3 coding sequence is TGCAGCGTTGAAGATGGGGTAACAGCTGGGGAGCTGTTTTTT.

In this sample, this clone turned up a few times. This sequence joins TRBV4-1 and TRBJ1-1; maybe TRBD1 (5 bases). V was trimmed by 4 bases and J by 1 base, leaving 10 bases between them. CDR1 is MGHRA, CDR2 YSYEKL, per germline. This CDR3 contains 14 residues. DNA for the CDR3: TGCGCCAGCAGCCCGGGACGGGAGAACACTGAAGCTTTCTTT. Translation gives CASSPGRENTEAFF.

The chain has TRBV18 and TRBJ1-1; a weak D match, TRBD1 (6 bases). V was shortened by 5 bases and J by 11 bases, with 15 bases between the two germline ends. Germline CDR1 reads KGHSH; CDR2 reads LQKENI. The CDR3 covers 12 residues. CDR3 in amino acids: CASSNNRDSAFF. The CDR3 bases are TGTGCCAGCTCAAACAACAGGGATTCTGCTTTCTTT.

The table lists this clone with a count of one. This chain links TRBV6-5 with TRBJ1-2; D remains ambiguous. Trimming stripped 2 bases from V and 5 bases from J, with 6 bases between. CDR3 length: 12 amino acids. Germline V CDR1 and CDR2: MNHEY, SVGAGI. The CDR3 reads CASSYRGYGYTF. The CDR3 region has the DNA TGTGCCAGCAGTTACCGAGGTTATGGCTACACCTTC.

V gene TRBV11-2 combines with J gene TRBJ1-1; maybe TRBD1 (5 bases). This CDR3 is 13 amino acids long. Germline V lookup: CDR1 SGHAT, CDR2 FQNNGV. Trimming stripped 5 bases from V and 8 bases from J, with 15 bases between. The CDR3, as DNA: TGTGCCAGCAGCCCGGTGGGGGTGGGAGAAGCTTTCTTT. Translating gives CASSPVGVGEAFF.

The chain recombines TRBV11-2 with TRBJ2-5; TRBD1 agrees at 9 bases. V trimming: 4 bases; J trimming: 5 bases; junction bases outside the gene matches: 8. Germline V gene sequence: CDR1 SGHAT, CDR2 FQNNGV. There are 15 residues in the CDR3. CDR3: CASSSRQGETETQYF. The DNA of the CDR3 is TGTGCCAGCAGCTCCAGACAGGGGGAGACGGAGACCCAGTACTTC.

The chain recombines TRBV12-2 with TRBJ1-5. TRBV12-2 is shown as a pseudogene. The CDR3 is 14 residues long. The CDR3 DNA reads as TGTGCAAGTCGCTTAGGGGCTGGAGATCAGCCCCAGCATTTT. Translating gives CASRLGAGDQPQHF.

The rearrangement links TRBV29-1 to TRBJ1-1; possible D gene TRBD1, 5 bases. This CDR3 is built from 13 residues. Deletions cut 4 bases from V and 5 bases from J, with 14 bases between. From germline, CDR1 is SQVTM and CDR2 ANQGSEA. CDR3 in DNA: TGCAGCGTTGTGGGCAGGGCGAGAACTGAAGCTTTCTTT. Protein sequence: CSVVGRARTEAFF.

The V call is TRBV19, the J call TRBJ2-3, with D possibly being TRBD1 or TRBD2 (5 bases each). The CDR3 length is 8 residues. CDR1 and CDR2 from the germline V gene are LNHDA and SQIVND (reference sequence). V shed 10 bases and J shed 14 bases, with 10 bases lying between them. The CDR3 nucleotides are TGTGCCACGAGGGGTAGGTATTTT. Its translation: CATRGRYF.

As regards this clone: A junction boundary mismatches the germline segment, possibly from a read error. V and J are TRBV7-7 and TRBJ2-7; 9 positions agree with TRBD1. The germline V gene has CDR1 SSHAT and CDR2 FNYEAQ (reference sequence). CDR3 length: 17 amino acids. The DNA for the CDR3 is TGTGCCAGCACCTTACCCACTTCGGACAGGGGAGTAGACGAGCAGTACTTC. Amino acid sequence: CASTLPTSDRGVDEQYF.

The rearrangement joins TRBV30 to TRBJ1-2; TRBD1 aligns across 8 bases. V dropped 8 bases and J dropped 4; count of bases not matched to a gene: 9. Per the germline V gene, CDR1 is GTSNPN and CDR2 is SVGIG (reference sequence). This CDR3 comprises 13 residues. The CDR3, as DNA: TGTGCCGGGCAGGGGGCATCGGGCTATGGCTACACCTTC. Residues: CAGQGASGYGYTF.

V and J are TRBV5-1 and TRBJ2-1; 10 positions agree with TRBD2. The ends lost 0 bases at V and 8 bases at J; junction bases unmatched: 11. The germline V gene has CDR1 SGHRS and CDR2 YFSETQ. CDR3 length equals 17 residues. CDR3 sequence (DNA): TGCGCCAGCAGCTTGGTTTTAGCGGGGGGCCCTGGCGATGAGCAGTTCTTC. This codes for CASSLVLAGGPGDEQFF.

V is TRBV4-1 and J is TRBJ1-1; D is ambiguous. CDR3 length equals 14 residues. CDR1 is MGHRA, CDR2 YSYEKL, per germline. Trimming removed 7 bases from V and 4 bases from J, with 16 bases in between. CDR3 in amino acids: CASTGLLRATEAFF. The CDR3 coding sequence is TGCGCCAGCACGGGTCTGTTGAGGGCCACTGAAGCTTTCTTT.

The V and J genes are TRBV19 and TRBJ2-7; either TRBD1 or TRBD2 may fit D (6 bases each). The V and J ends lost 5 bases and 2 bases respectively, with 19 bases between them. The CDR3 contains 16 residues. CDR1 is LNHDA, CDR2 SQIVND, per germline (reference sequence). CDR3 in DNA: TGTGCCAGTAGTGACCCGGGGGCGCCGAACCCCTACGAGCAGTACTTC. Translating gives CASSDPGAPNPYEQYF.

This clone was observed once. V gene TRBV7-9 combines with J gene TRBJ2-7, with 10 nucleotides matching TRBD1. V shed 4 bases and J 2 bases; nucleotides not matched to a gene: 5. The CDR3 is made up of 15 amino acids. CDR1 and CDR2 from the germline V gene are SEHNR and FQNEAQ (reference sequence). The CDR3 reads CASSSGQGVTYEQYF. The CDR3 DNA sequence: TGTGCCAGCAGCTCCGGACAGGGGGTTACCTACGAGCAGTACTTC.

The V gene is TRBV5-8, the J gene TRBJ1-2; the D gene is possibly TRBD1 (5 bases). V gave up 4 bases and J gave up 4 bases, with 14 bases separating them. This CDR3 region has 14 residues. From germline, CDR1 is SGHTS and CDR2 YDEGEE. CDR3 DNA: TGTGCCAGCAGCCCGACAGAGGGTGGCTATGGCTACACCTTC. It encodes CASSPTEGGYGYTF. Full variable domain (rest looked up from reference TRBV5-8 and TRBJ1-2): EAGVTQSPTHLIKTRGQQATLRCSPISGHTSVYWYQQALGLGLQFLLWYDEGEERNRGNFPPRFSGRQFPNYSSELNVNALELEDSALYLCASSPTEGGYGYTFGSGTRLTVV.

The genes are TRBV19 and TRBJ2-3; possibly TRBD1 for D (5 bases). This CDR3 comprises 13 residues. The germline V gene has CDR1 LNHDA and CDR2 SQIVND (reference sequence). V was trimmed by 9 bases and J by 2 bases, leaving 12 bases between them. The CDR3 is CASSTEITDTQYF. As DNA, the CDR3 is TGTGCCAGCTCGACAGAGATCACAGATACGCAGTATTTT. Combining the CDR3 with reference TRBV19 and TRBJ2-3 gives the whole variable domain DGGITQSPKYLFRKEGQNVTLSCEQNLNHDAMYWYRQDPGQGLRLIYYSQIVNDFQKGDIAEGYSVSREKKESFPLTVTSAQKNPTAFYLCASSTEITDTQYFGPGTRLTVL.

The CDR3 loop is CASSVDSNTEAFF. CDR3 DNA: TGTGCCAGCAGTGTCGACAGTAACACTGAAGCTTTCTTT. The chain uses TRBV2 and TRBJ1-1; the D gene is possibly TRBD1 (5 bases). This CDR3 has 13 amino acids. Trimming stripped 4 bases from V and 2 bases from J, with 8 bases between. Germline lookup yields CDR1 SNHLY and CDR2 FYNNEI.

The gene calls are TRBV19 and TRBJ2-4; D is unresolved. The CDR3 spans 16 residues. V was pared by 6 bases and J by 0 bases, with 15 bases between. CDR1 is LNHDA and CDR2 is SQIVND in the germline V gene (reference sequence). This chain's CDR3 is CASRDPRNIAKNIQYF. CDR3 sequence (DNA): TGTGCCAGTAGGGACCCTCGGAATATAGCCAAAAACATTCAGTACTTC.

The chain links TRBV5-3 to TRBJ2-1; TRBD2 aligns across 7 bases. TRBV5-3 is noted as an ORF with a role that remains uncertain. Germline trimming cut 2 bases from V and 4 bases from J; bases unmatched to any gene: 9. This CDR3 spans 16 amino acids. DNA for the CDR3: TGTGCCAGAAGCTTAGCAGCGGGGTCTCCTTACAATGAGCAGTTCTTC. Translating gives CARSLAAGSPYNEQFF.

The table lists this clone with a few counts. The chain carries TRBV29-1 and TRBJ2-4; a possible D gene is TRBD2 (5 bases). Per the germline V gene, CDR1 is SQVTM and CDR2 is ANQGSEA. Trimming pared 1 base from V and 3 bases from J, leaving 13 bases between. The CDR3 consists of 15 residues. The CDR3 here is CSVEGTLSGKNIQYF. CDR3 nucleotides: TGCAGCGTTGAAGGGACCTTAAGCGGCAAAAACATTCAGTACTTC.

This chain joins TRBV10-3 and TRBJ2-1, with D tentatively TRBD1 or TRBD2 (6 bases each). V was shortened by 4 bases and J by 8 bases, with 15 bases between the two germline ends. There are 14 residues in the CDR3. From germline, CDR1 is ENHRY and CDR2 SYGVKD. The CDR3 DNA is TGTGCCATCAGTGGCACTGGGGGGCAGGATGAGCAGTTCTTC. This translates into CAISGTGGQDEQFF.

The gene calls are TRBV5-8 and TRBJ1-6; D is undetermined. Trimming removed 7 bases at V and 6 bases at J, with 17 bases between. This CDR3 is built from 15 residues. From germline, CDR1 is SGHTS and CDR2 YDEGEE. The CDR3 region is CASGPEWGANSPLHF. The CDR3 nucleotides read TGTGCCAGCGGACCGGAGTGGGGAGCTAATTCACCCCTCCACTTT.

The chain has TRBV4-3 and TRBJ1-1; D is possibly TRBD1 (6 bases). The length of the CDR3 is 14 residues. Trimming left V 3 bases short and J 6 bases short, with 14 bases between. The germline CDR1 and CDR2 sequences are LGHNA and YSLEER. The CDR3 protein is CASSHPEKGAEAFF. The CDR3 nucleotides read TGCGCCAGCAGCCACCCAGAGAAGGGGGCTGAAGCTTTCTTT.

The sample holds a few counts of this clone. V usage is TRBV5-1 and J usage is TRBJ2-7, with D maybe TRBD1 (7 bases). V was cut by 0 bases and J by 1 base, with 14 bases left in between. This CDR3 spans 16 amino acids. Germline assignment: CDR1 SGHRS and CDR2 YFSETQ. The CDR3 spells CASSLEQGEDSYEQYF. In nucleotides, the CDR3 is TGCGCCAGCAGCTTGGAGCAGGGGGAGGATTCCTACGAGCAGTACTTC.

The chain combines TRBV13 with TRBJ2-5; D call uncertain. In germline, CDR1 is PRHDT, CDR2 FYEKMQ (reference sequence). CDR3 length: 14 residues. The ends were cut back, 7 bases at V and 1 base at J, with 13 bases in the middle. As DNA, the CDR3 is TGTGCCAGCACCCGCGGAGCGCTCCAAGAGACCCAGTACTTC. Translation: CASTRGALQETQYF.

CDR3 loop: CASSSDSPHNSPLHF. CDR3 nucleotide sequence: TGCGCCAGCAGCTCGGACAGTCCCCATAATTCACCCCTCCACTTT. This chain connects TRBV5-1 to TRBJ1-6; D might be TRBD1 (6 bases). V shed 3 bases and J shed 5 bases, with 12 bases lying between them. The CDR3 contains 15 residues. The germline CDR1 and CDR2 sequences are SGHRS and YFSETQ.